This T cell receptor (beta chain) came from a study of T cell changes during pregnancy in multiple sclerosis. This CDR3 region has 11 residues. The V end was cut by 2 bases, the J end by 6 bases, with 5 bases between. Germline loops: CDR1 MNHNS, CDR2 SASEGT. The table came from immunoSEQ multiplex PCR; TCRdb's copy has only in-frame clones and leaves some out. The table lists some 64,000 clones, 92% of them singletons. The sequencing here drew on peripheral blood, taken after pregnancy. The source of this sequence is a female donor with multiple sclerosis, enrolled in a pregnancy study. V usage is TRBV6-1 and J usage is TRBJ2-7; D gene uncertain. The CDR3 protein is CASSENREQYF. The CDR3 nucleotides are TGTGCCAGCAGTGAAAATCGCGAGCAGTACTTC.